This T cell receptor (beta chain) stems from a study of early T cells in non-severe SARS-CoV-2 infection. About the study: Sequenced bulk RNA came from whole blood that was unsorted, and chains were unpaired. Study results and limitations: Matching results from VDJdb favored anti-spike CD8 responses, leaving private and CD4 specificities undetected.

As to this clonotype: Its antigen remains unidentified.

Researchers attached unique molecular identifiers to individual cDNA molecules. One entry per CDR3 protein, called by TCRdb with MiXCR from the 5' RACE reads. The repertoire includes 56,000 or so distinct CDR3 sequences, 10% to 13% of them detected once, and around 6% sits in the top ten. CDR1 is SEHNR, CDR2 FQNEAQ, per germline (reference sequence). Germline trimming cut 3 bases from V and 2 bases from J; bases unmatched to any gene: 6. The CDR3 loop spans 15 amino acids. Sequences were obtained from whole blood. The sequence was obtained from an adult who was a healthcare worker with PCR-confirmed SARS-CoV-2 infection or an uninfected control (not recorded which). The gene calls are TRBV7-9 and TRBJ1-2, with 7 bases matching TRBD1. The CDR3 nucleotides are TGTGCCAGCAGCTTTGGCAGGGGGGAAAACTATGGCTACACCTTC. This sequence encodes CASSFGRGENYGYTF.